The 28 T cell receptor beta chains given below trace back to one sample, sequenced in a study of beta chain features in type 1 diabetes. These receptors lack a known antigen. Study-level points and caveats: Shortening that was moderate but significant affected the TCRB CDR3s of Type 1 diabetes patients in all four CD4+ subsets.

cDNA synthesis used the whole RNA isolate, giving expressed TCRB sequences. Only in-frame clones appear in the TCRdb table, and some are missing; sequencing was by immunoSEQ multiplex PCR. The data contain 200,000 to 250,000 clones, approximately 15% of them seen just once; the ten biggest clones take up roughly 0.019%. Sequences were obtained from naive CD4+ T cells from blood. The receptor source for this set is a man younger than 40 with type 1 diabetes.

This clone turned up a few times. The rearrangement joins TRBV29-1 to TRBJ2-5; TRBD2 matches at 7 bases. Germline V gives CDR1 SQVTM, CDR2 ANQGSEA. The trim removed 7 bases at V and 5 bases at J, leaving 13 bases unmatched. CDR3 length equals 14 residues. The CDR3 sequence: CSASEGGRGETQYF. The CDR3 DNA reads TGCAGCGCCTCAGAGGGCGGGAGAGGGGAGACCCAGTACTTC.

In nucleotides, the CDR3 is TGTGCCAGCAGCTTAGGCAGTCTCACAGATACGCAGTATTTT. It yields the protein CASSLGSLTDTQYF. This chain connects TRBV11-3 to TRBJ2-3; no reliable D call. The CDR3 covers 14 residues. Germline V lookup: CDR1 SGHNT, CDR2 YENEEA. V dropped 1 base and J dropped 2 bases, with 7 bases sitting between them.

The CDR3 nucleotides are TGCGCCAGCAGCTTGACAGGGGGCAACACCGGGGAGCTGTTTTTT. This translates into CASSLTGGNTGELFF. The chain couples TRBV5-1 to TRBJ2-2; 9 bases line up with TRBD1. The CDR3 has 15 amino acids. Trimming took 1 base from V and 2 from J; bases not matched to a gene: 0. The germline gives CDR1 SGHRS, CDR2 YFSETQ.

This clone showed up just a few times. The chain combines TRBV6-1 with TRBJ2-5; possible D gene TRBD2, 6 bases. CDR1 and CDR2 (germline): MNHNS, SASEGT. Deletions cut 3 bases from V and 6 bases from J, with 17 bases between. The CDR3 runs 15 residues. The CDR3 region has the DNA TGTGCCAGCAGTGAGACGAGACTAGGCTTGAAGACCCAGTACTTC. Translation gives CASSETRLGLKTQYF.

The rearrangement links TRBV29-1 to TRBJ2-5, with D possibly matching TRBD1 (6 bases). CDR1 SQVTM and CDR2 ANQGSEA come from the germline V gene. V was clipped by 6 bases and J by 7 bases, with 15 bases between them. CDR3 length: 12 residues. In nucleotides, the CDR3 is TGCAGCGTACTGATGGGGGCCGGGACCCAGTACTTC. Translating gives CSVLMGAGTQYF.

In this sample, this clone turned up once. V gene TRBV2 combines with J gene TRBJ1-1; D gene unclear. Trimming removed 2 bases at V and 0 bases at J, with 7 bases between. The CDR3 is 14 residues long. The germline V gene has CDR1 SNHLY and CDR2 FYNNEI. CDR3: CASSEQAMNTEAFF. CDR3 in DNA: TGTGCCAGCAGTGAACAGGCAATGAACACTGAAGCTTTCTTT.

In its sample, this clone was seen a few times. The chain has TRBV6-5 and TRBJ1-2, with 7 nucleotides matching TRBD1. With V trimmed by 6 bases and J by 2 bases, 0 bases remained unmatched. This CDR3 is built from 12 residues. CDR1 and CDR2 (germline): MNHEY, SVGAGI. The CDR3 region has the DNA TGTGCCAGCAGGGGACAGAACTATGGCTACACCTTC. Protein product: CASRGQNYGYTF.

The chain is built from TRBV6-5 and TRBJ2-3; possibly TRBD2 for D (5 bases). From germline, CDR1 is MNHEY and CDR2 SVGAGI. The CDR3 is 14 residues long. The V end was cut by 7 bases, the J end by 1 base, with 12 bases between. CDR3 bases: TGTGCCAGCACTCAAAGCGGAGGCACAGATACGCAGTATTTT. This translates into CASTQSGGTDTQYF.

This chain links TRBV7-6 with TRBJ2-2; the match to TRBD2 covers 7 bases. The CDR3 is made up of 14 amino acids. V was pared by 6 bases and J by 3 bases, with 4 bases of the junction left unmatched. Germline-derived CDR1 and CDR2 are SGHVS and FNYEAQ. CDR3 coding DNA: TGTGCCAGCAGAAGGGACTACTACACCGGGGAGCTGTTTTTT. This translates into CASRRDYYTGELFF.

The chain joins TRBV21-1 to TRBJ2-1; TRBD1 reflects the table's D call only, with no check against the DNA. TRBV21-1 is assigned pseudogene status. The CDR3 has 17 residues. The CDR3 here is CASSKALSGGGRDEQFF. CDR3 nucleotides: TGTGCCAGCAGCAAAGCCCTTTCAGGGGGCGGGAGAGATGAGCAGTTCTTC.

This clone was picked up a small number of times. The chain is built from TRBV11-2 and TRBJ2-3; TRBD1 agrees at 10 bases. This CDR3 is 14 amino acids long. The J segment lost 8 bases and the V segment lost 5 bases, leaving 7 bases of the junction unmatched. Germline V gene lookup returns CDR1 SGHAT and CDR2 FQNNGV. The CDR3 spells CASSLRDRGTTQYF. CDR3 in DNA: TGTGCCAGCAGCCTCCGGGACAGGGGTACTACGCAGTATTTT.

CDR3 region: CASSFLSPGTERGGYTF. DNA for the CDR3: TGTGCCAGCAGCTTCCTTAGCCCCGGGACAGAAAGAGGCGGCTACACCTTC. The chain employs TRBV7-9 and TRBJ1-2; 7 bases align to TRBD1. V gave up 3 bases and J gave up 8 bases; unmatched junction bases: 18. This CDR3 has 17 amino acids. Germline CDR1 and CDR2: SEHNR and FQNEAQ (reference sequence).

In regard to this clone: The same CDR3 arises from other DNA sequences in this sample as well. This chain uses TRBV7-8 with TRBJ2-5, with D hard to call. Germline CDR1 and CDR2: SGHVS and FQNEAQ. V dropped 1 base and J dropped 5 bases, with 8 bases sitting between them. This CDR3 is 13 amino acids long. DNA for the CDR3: TGTGCCAGCAGCTTAGTACCACAGGAGACCCAGTACTTC. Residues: CASSLVPQETQYF.

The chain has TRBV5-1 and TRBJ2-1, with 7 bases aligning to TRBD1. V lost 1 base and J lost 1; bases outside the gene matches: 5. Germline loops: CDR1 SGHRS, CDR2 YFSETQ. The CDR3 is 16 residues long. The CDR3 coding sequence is TGCGCCAGCAGCTTGCGACAGGGTGAGTCCTACAATGAGCAGTTCTTC. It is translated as CASSLRQGESYNEQFF. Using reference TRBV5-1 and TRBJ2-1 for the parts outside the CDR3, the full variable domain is KAGVTQTPRYLIKTRGQQVTLSCSPISGHRSVSWYQQTPGQGLQFLFEYFSETQRNKGNFPGRFSGRQFSNSRSEMNVSTLELGDSALYLCASSLRQGESYNEQFFGPGTRLTVL.

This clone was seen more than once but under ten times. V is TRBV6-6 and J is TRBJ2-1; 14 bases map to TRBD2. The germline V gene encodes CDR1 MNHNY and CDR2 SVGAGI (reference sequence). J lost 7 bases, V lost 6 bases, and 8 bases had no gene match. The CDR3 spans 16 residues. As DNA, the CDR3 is TGTGCCAGCAGCCCAGGGACTAGCGGGGGAAAAAATGAGCAGTTCTTC. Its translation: CASSPGTSGGKNEQFF.

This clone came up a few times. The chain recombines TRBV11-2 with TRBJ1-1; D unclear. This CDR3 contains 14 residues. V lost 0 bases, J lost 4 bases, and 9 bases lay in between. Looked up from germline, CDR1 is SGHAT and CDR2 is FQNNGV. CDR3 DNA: TGTGCCAGCAGCTTAGACCGCGGCGGCACTGAAGCTTTCTTT. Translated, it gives CASSLDRGGTEAFF.

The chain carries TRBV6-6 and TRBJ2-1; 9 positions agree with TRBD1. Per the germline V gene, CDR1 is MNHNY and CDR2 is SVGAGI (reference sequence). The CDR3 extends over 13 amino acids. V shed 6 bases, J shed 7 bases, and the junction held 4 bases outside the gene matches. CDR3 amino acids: CASRRQGGNEQFF. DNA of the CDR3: TGTGCCAGCAGACGACAGGGGGGAAATGAGCAGTTCTTC.

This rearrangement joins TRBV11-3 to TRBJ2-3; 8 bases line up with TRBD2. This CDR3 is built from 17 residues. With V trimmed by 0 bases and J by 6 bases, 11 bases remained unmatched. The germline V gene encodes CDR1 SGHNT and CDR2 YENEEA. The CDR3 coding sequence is TGTGCCAGCAGCTTAGAGACCCAGCGGGGGACTAGGGATACGCAGTATTTT. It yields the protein CASSLETQRGTRDTQYF.

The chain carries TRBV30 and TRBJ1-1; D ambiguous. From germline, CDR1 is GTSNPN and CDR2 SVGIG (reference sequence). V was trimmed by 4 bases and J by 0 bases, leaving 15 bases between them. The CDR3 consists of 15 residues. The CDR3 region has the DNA TGTGCCTGGAAGAGGTCAATCATGATGAACACTGAAGCTTTCTTT. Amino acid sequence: CAWKRSIMMNTEAFF. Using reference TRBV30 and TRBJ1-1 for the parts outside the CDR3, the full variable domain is SQTIHQWPATLVQPVGSPLSLECTVEGTSNPNLYWYRQAAGRGLQLLFYSVGIGQISSEVPQNLSASRPQDRQFILSSKKLLLSDSGFYLCAWKRSIMMNTEAFFGQGTRLTVV.

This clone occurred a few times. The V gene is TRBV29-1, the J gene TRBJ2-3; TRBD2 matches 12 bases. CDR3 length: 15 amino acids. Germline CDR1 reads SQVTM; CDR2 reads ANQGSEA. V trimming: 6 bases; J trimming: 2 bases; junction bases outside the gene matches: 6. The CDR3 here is CSVRLAGAHTDTQYF. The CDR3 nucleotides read TGCAGCGTCAGACTAGCGGGGGCCCACACAGATACGCAGTATTTT.

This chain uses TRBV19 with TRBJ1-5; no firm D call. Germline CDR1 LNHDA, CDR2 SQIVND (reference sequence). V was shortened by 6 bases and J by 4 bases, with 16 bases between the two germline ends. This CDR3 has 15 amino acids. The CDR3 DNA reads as TGTGCCAGTAGATCCTCAAAAGTGGAGAATCAGCCCCAGCATTTT. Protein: CASRSSKVENQPQHF.

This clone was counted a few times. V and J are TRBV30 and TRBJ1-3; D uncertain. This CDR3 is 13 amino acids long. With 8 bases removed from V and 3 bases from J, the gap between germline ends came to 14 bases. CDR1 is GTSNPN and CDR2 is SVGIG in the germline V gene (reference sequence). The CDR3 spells CALDPGGGNTIYF. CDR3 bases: TGTGCCCTCGACCCAGGTGGTGGAAACACCATATATTTT.

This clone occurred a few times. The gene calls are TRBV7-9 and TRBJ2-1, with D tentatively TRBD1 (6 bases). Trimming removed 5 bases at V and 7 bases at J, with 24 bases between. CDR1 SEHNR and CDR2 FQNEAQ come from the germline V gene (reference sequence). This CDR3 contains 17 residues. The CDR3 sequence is CASSPPLGGSRLNEQFF. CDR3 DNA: TGTGCCAGCAGCCCCCCCTTAGGGGGATCGAGGCTTAATGAGCAGTTCTTC.

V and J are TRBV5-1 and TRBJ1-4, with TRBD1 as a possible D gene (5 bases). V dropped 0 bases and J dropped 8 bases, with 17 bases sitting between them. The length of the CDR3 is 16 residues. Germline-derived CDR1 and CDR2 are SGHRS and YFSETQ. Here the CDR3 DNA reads TGCGCCAGCAGCTTGGAGGTTCGGCAGGGAGGAGAAAAACTGTTTTTT. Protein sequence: CASSLEVRQGGEKLFF.

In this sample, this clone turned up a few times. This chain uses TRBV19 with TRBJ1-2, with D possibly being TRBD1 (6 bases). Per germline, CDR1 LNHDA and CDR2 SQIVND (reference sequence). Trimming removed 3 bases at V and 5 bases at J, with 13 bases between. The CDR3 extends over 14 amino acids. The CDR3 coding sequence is TGTGCCAGTAGTATGCGGACAGTTGGGTATGGCTACACCTTC. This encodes CASSMRTVGYGYTF.

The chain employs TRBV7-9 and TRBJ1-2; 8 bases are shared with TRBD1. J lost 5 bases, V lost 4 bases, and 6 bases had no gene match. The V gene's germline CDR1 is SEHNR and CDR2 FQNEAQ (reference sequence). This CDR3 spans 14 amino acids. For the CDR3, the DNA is TGTGCCAGCAGCTCTGACAGGGGCAGATATGGCTACACCTTC. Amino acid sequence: CASSSDRGRYGYTF.

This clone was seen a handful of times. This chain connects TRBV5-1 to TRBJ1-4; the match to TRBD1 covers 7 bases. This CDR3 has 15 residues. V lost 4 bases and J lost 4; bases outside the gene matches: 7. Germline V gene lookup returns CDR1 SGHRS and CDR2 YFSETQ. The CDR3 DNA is TGCGCCAGCAGCGAGGGGGCGCTTAATAATGAAAAACTGTTTTTT. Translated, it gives CASSEGALNNEKLFF.

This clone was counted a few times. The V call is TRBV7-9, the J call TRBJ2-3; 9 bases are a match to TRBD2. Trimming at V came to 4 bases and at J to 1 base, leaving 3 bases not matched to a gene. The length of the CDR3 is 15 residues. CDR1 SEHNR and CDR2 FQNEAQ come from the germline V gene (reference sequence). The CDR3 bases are TGTGCCAGCAGCTCGTCTAGCGGGGGCACAGATACGCAGTATTTT. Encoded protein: CASSSSSGGTDTQYF.